This is a list of T cell receptor beta chains from one sample in a study of long-term antiretroviral therapy in people with HIV. Only in-frame clones appear in the TCRdb table, and some are missing; sequencing was by immunoSEQ multiplex PCR. The sample shows about 25,000 clones, around 77% of them seen only once. Here the sequenced sample was unsorted PBMCs, taken 2.1 years after starting antiretroviral therapy. The receptors shown here come from a man aged 30 to 39 with HIV. The CDR3 runs from the conserved cysteine through the conserved F or W. The order of the fields is D gene, V gene, J gene, clone size, CDR3 protein, CDR3 DNA. The D gene is left open where the match is weak. Some rows mark clone size as missing; the rest say once, few, many or name a class of expanded clone.

>TRBD1|TRBV27|TRBJ1-6|once
CASSPETGGVSPLHF
TGTGCCAGCAGTCCAGAGACAGGGGGCGTTTCACCCCTCCACTTT
>NA|TRBV19|TRBJ1-5|NA
CASSPQGSQPQHF
TGTGCCAGTAGTCCGCAGGGAAGCCAGCCCCAGCATTTT
>NA|TRBV5-4|TRBJ1-4|NA
CAPKEKTTNEKLFF
TGTGCCCCAAAGGAGAAAACGACTAATGAAAAACTGTTTTTT
>TRBD1|TRBV7-3|TRBJ1-1|NA
CASSPQGMRTEAFF
TGTGCCAGCAGCCCACAGGGGATGAGAACTGAAGCTTTCTTT
>NA|TRBV28|TRBJ2-2|NA
CASSLDPVVTGELFF
TGTGCCAGCAGTTTAGACCCAGTGGTCACCGGGGAGCTGTTTTTT
>NA|TRBV27|TRBJ1-2|NA
CASSLGDQIGYGYTF
TGTGCCAGCAGTTTAGGGGACCAAATCGGCTATGGCTACACCTTC
>TRBD1|TRBV29-1|TRBJ1-1|NA
CSVEYGVGTGTSGGGMNTEAFF
TGCAGCGTTGAGTACGGTGTGGGGACAGGGACTTCAGGAGGGGGAATGAACACTGAAGCTTTCTTT
>TRBD1|TRBV15|TRBJ2-7|NA
CATSRGRTGGPYEQYF
TGTGCCACCAGCAGAGGAAGGACAGGGGGGCCCTACGAGCAGTACTTC
>TRBD2|TRBV6-5|TRBJ2-7|NA
CASSSPREAGVYEQYF
TGTGCCAGCAGTTCCCCTCGGGAAGCGGGGGTATACGAGCAGTACTTC
>NA|TRBV15|TRBJ2-3|NA
CATSTLTGLADTQYF
TGTGCCACCAGCACCCTAACAGGTCTCGCAGATACGCAGTATTTT